Given below is one T cell receptor beta chain in context. Antigen specificity is unknown. These data come from a study of CXCR3-negative and CXCR3-positive naive CD8 T cells. Notes on the study in general: Between one naive subset and the other, surface CD5 was comparable, and TCR strength was inferred from TRB CDR3 properties.

CDR3 length equals 14 residues. The germline CDR1 and CDR2 sequences are GTSNPN and SVGIG (reference sequence). UMI-labeled TRB cDNA libraries were prepared by 5' RACE. TCRdb processed the 5' RACE reads again and assigns one entry to each CDR3 protein, with no DNA. The specimen's table records 50,000 to 65,000 distinct CDR3 sequences. The origin of this receptor is a human donor in good health. Some clones in this sample may be carry-over from other donors' samples. The V gene is TRBV30, the J gene TRBJ2-7; the D gene TCRdb calls, TRBD2, cannot be checked with no DNA. The sequenced sample consisted of naive CXCR3- CD8+ T cells from blood. The subset: CD45RO-CCR7+CD27+CD95- naive CD8+ T cells lacking CXCR3 (TNR3-). The chain's CDR3 is CAWSWEYRAYEQYF.